Described below is a single TCR beta chain sequence and its context. Its antigen is currently unknown. Only in-frame clones appear in the TCRdb table, and some are missing; sequencing was by immunoSEQ multiplex PCR. Here the sample spans around 200,000 clones, 94% being singletons. The sample is drawn from a study of T cell responses to AZD1222 COVID-19 vaccine. Study results and caveats: When two AZD1222 doses had been given, Spike-specific TCR breadth and depth rose.

The clonotype originates from an adult who received the AZD1222 COVID-19 vaccine. The sequenced sample was peripheral blood, obtained 28 days after the second AZD1222 dose.

The CDR3 DNA sequence: TGCGCCAGCAGACAGGGTTCGGGTGGCGAGCAGTACTTC. Translation: CASRQGSGGEQYF. The rearrangement joins TRBV10-2 to TRBJ2-7, with D maybe TRBD1 (6 bases). CDR3 size: 13 residues. The germline V and J ends were trimmed by 6 bases and 6 bases, with 15 bases remaining between them. The germline CDR1 and CDR2 sequences are WSHSY and SAAADI.